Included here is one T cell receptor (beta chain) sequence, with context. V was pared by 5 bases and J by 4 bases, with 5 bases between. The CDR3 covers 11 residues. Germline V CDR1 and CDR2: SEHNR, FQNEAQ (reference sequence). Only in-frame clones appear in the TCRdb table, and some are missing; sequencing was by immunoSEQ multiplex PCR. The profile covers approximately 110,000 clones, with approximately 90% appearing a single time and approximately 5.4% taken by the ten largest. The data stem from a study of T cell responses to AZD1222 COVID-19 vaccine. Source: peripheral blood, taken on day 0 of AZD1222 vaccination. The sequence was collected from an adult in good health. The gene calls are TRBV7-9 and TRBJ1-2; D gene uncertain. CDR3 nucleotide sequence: TGTGCCAGCAGCCGCCTCTATGGCTACACCTTC. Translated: CASSRLYGYTF. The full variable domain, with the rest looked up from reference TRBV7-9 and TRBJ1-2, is DTGVSQNPRHKITKRGQNVTFRCDPISEHNRLYWYRQTLGQGPEFLTYFQNEAQLEKSRLLSDRFSAERPKGSFSTLEIQRTEQGDSAMYLCASSRLYGYTFGSGTRLTVV.